The 24 T cell receptor beta chains below all came from one sample that was sequenced in a study of human T cells and chemical hapten exposure. The time point here: pre-sensitization, week 0. Noted treatment: therapeutic diphenylcyclopropenone sensitization with weekly scalp DPC. TCRdb reprocessed the RACE reads with MiXCR, giving one entry per CDR3 protein. The sample holds tens of thousands of distinct CDR3 sequences; approximately 9.9% are singletons and the top ten take about 8.9%. The sequences come from whole blood, collected in connection with sensitization to the hapten diphenylcyclopropenone (DPC). The receptor set was obtained from a man aged 35-49 years with alopecia areata. Some clones in this sample may be carry-over from other donors' samples.

The J gene is TRBJ2-2, the V gene TRBV28, with D perhaps matching TRBD2 (6 bases). Trimming left V 8 bases short and J 3 bases short, with 13 bases between. CDR3 length: 14 residues. Germline V gene data show CDR1 as MDHEN and CDR2 as SYDVKM. CDR3 loop: CASSGGGDTGELFF. The CDR3 bases are TGTGCCAGCTCTGGGGGAGGCGACACCGGGGAGCTGTTTTTT.

This clonotype was recorded many times. This rearrangement joins TRBV11-3 to TRBJ2-1; 15 nucleotides align to TRBD2. V lost 4 bases and J lost 8; bases outside the gene matches: 3. Per germline, CDR1 SGHNT and CDR2 YENEEA. This CDR3 region has 15 residues. In DNA form, the CDR3 reads TGTGCCAGCAGCTCCGGACTAGCGGGAGGGGATGAGCAGTTCTTC. Translation: CASSSGLAGGDEQFF.

In its sample, this clonotype ranks as medium-sized. The CDR3 protein is CASSLRVSGGYNEQFF. The DNA for the CDR3 is TGTGCCAGCAGCTTAAGGGTGTCGGGAGGATACAATGAGCAGTTCTTC. The rearrangement links TRBV7-6 to TRBJ2-1, with 7 positions matching TRBD2. J was trimmed by 4 bases and V by 2 bases; bases with no gene match: 8. The CDR3 loop spans 16 amino acids. Germline V gene sequence: CDR1 SGHVS, CDR2 FNYEAQ.

This clonotype was picked up many times. This sequence joins TRBV7-9 and TRBJ2-3; D uncertain. CDR3 length equals 14 residues. CDR1 is SEHNR and CDR2 is FQNEAQ in the germline V gene (reference sequence). The ends were cut back, 3 bases at V and 1 base at J, with 8 bases in the middle. The CDR3 protein is CASSFYSGTDTQYF. The CDR3 DNA reads TGTGCCAGCAGCTTTTACTCTGGCACAGATACGCAGTATTTT.

This clonotype showed up just a few times. The V and J genes are TRBV12-3 or TRBV12-4 and TRBJ2-3; D might be TRBD2 (6 bases). The CDR3 has 13 amino acids. Trimming took off 6 bases at V and 6 bases at J, with 13 bases between the two ends. As DNA, the CDR3 is TGTGCCAGCAGCCGGGACTCCTGGGATACGCAGTATTTT. It specifies CASSRDSWDTQYF.

On this clonotype itself: Relative to the germline gene, one junction end is altered; a read error may explain this. V gene TRBV12-3 or TRBV12-4 combines with J gene TRBJ2-7, with 13 bases that match TRBD2. The CDR3 contains 14 residues. CDR3: CASSGTSGNYERYF. CDR3 nucleotide sequence: TGTGCCAGCAGTGGGACTAGCGGGAACTACGAGCGGTACTTC.

This clonotype was detected many times. CDR3 DNA sequence: TGCAGTGCTAGATGGGGGGCAGCCTACAATGAGCAGTTCTTC. Protein sequence: CSARWGAAYNEQFF. The rearrangement links TRBV20-1 to TRBJ2-1, with D tentatively TRBD1 or TRBD2 (6 bases each). Per the germline V gene, CDR1 is DFQATT and CDR2 is SNEGSKA (reference sequence). V gave up 2 bases and J gave up 2 bases, with 10 bases separating them. The CDR3 spans 14 residues.

The chain joins TRBV28 to TRBJ2-7, with TRBD1 matching 10 bases. There are 13 residues in the CDR3. Looked up from germline, CDR1 is MDHEN and CDR2 is SYDVKM. V was clipped by 8 bases and J by 12 bases; unmatched bases: 13. DNA for the CDR3: TGTGCCAGCCTGGGGACAGGGGTTGATGCATGGTACTTC. It yields the protein CASLGTGVDAWYF.

This clonotype was seen repeatedly, ten times or more. Its ends do not fully match the called genes, so a read error is possible. J is TRBJ2-7 and V is TRBV6-1; possibly TRBD2 for D (6 bases). The CDR3 has 15 amino acids. Germline V gives CDR1 MNHNS, CDR2 SASEGT. The DNA for the CDR3 is TGTGCCAGCAGTGCCTCCGGGACTGCCTCCTCCGAGCAGTACTTC. This sequence encodes CASSASGTASSEQYF.

This clonotype has ten or more counts. CDR3 nucleotide sequence: TGCGCCAGCAGCCAAGAAGGGGTAGAAACTAATGAGCAGTTCTTC. Translating gives CASSQEGVETNEQFF. The chain uses TRBV4-3 and TRBJ2-1; possible D gene TRBD1, 5 bases. CDR3 size: 15 residues. Germline assignment: CDR1 LGHNA and CDR2 YSLEER. Between the trimmed V and J ends, which lost 0 bases and 7 bases, there was a span of 13 bases.

CDR3 region: CASSFESFEQYF. The CDR3 DNA sequence: TGTGCCAGCAGCTTCGAGTCGTTCGAGCAGTACTTC. J is TRBJ2-7 and V is TRBV7-2; D call uncertain. Trimming took off 3 bases at V and 6 bases at J, with 9 bases between the two ends. The CDR3 is 12 amino acids. Germline CDR1 SGHTA, CDR2 FQGNSA.

This clonotype was observed once. This chain uses TRBV11-2 with TRBJ2-5; D is uncertain. Germline values: CDR1 SGHAT, CDR2 FQNNGV. CDR3 length: 11 amino acids. V was shortened by 5 bases and J by 11 bases, with 12 bases between the two germline ends. CDR3 sequence reads: CASSKSNPQYF. The DNA for the CDR3 is TGTGCCAGCAGCAAAAGTAACCCACAGTACTTC.

In DNA, the CDR3 is TGTGCCAGTAGTTTCCGTGGGGGCACCGGGGAGCTGTTTTTT. Its protein product is CASSFRGGTGELFF. The V call is TRBV19, the J call TRBJ2-2; the D call may be TRBD1 or TRBD2 (5 bases each). Trimming cost V 5 bases and J 4 bases, with 11 bases left between them. Germline CDR1 and CDR2: LNHDA and SQIVND (reference sequence). The length of the CDR3 is 14 residues.

This clonotype was seen a handful of times. The V gene is TRBV2, the J gene TRBJ1-2; no reliable D call. The CDR3 runs to 12 residues. V was pared by 4 bases and J by 4 bases, with 7 bases between. The germline V gene encodes CDR1 SNHLY and CDR2 FYNNEI. DNA for the CDR3: TGTGCCAGCAGTGTAAACACCTATGGCTACACCTTC. Protein: CASSVNTYGYTF.

This chain links TRBV20-1 with TRBJ2-5; 9 bases match TRBD1. V dropped 8 bases and J dropped 4; count of bases not matched to a gene: 5. CDR3 length equals 12 residues. CDR1 is DFQATT, CDR2 SNEGSKA, per germline (reference sequence). The CDR3 DNA reads as TGCAGTTTTGGACAGGGGAGAGAGACCCAGTACTTC. This gives the protein CSFGQGRETQYF.

This clonotype was recorded a few times. The chain recombines TRBV20-1 with TRBJ2-7; TRBD2 is a possible D gene (6 bases). V lost 6 bases to trimming and J lost 0 bases, with 12 bases between them. CDR1 and CDR2 (germline): DFQATT, SNEGSKA (reference sequence). This CDR3 is 13 amino acids long. CDR3 sequence: CSAPAGHSYEQYF. The CDR3 DNA reads TGCAGTGCCCCCGCGGGGCACTCCTACGAGCAGTACTTC.

This clonotype has a count of ten or more. This sequence joins TRBV7-2 and TRBJ2-7; TRBD2 matches at 12 bases. V trimming: 7 bases; J trimming: 3 bases; junction bases outside the gene matches: 4. The CDR3 sequence is 14 residues long. Per germline, CDR1 SGHTA and CDR2 FQGNSA. CDR3 bases: TGTGCCAGCAAACTAGCGGGAGGACACTACGAGCAGTACTTC. This codes for CASKLAGGHYEQYF.

In its sample, this clonotype was seen a few times. V is TRBV28 and J is TRBJ1-6, with a weak D call TRBD1 (6 bases). V lost 3 bases to trimming and J lost 1 base, with 10 bases between them. The germline gives CDR1 MDHEN, CDR2 SYDVKM. This CDR3 is built from 16 residues. This CDR3 reads CASSLTQGSYNSPLHF. DNA for the CDR3: TGTGCCAGCAGTTTGACCCAGGGGTCCTATAATTCACCCCTCCACTTT.

This clonotype was observed a few times. The rearrangement uses TRBV28 and TRBJ1-6; D ambiguous. V was pared by 6 bases and J by 5 bases, with 17 bases between. The CDR3 covers 16 residues. The germline V gene encodes CDR1 MDHEN and CDR2 SYDVKM. The CDR3 sequence: CASSRLAGIDNSPLHF. The CDR3 DNA reads as TGTGCCAGCAGCCGTCTCGCGGGCATAGATAATTCACCCCTCCACTTT.

V is TRBV6-4 and J is TRBJ1-1, with D uncertain. The CDR3 is 13 amino acids. Trimming pared 3 bases from V and 0 bases from J, leaving 5 bases between. Germline V gene sequence: CDR1 MRHNA, CDR2 SNTAGT. The CDR3 DNA is TGTGCCAGCAGTGAAAGGGTGAACACTGAAGCTTTCTTT. Amino acids: CASSERVNTEAFF.

A few counts support this clonotype. The chain employs TRBV7-9 and TRBJ1-1; D might be TRBD1 (5 bases). The CDR3 has 14 amino acids. CDR1 is SEHNR, CDR2 FQNEAQ, per germline (reference sequence). The V end lost 1 base, the J end lost 4 bases, and 10 bases lay between the germline ends. CDR3 residues: CASSLVWGGTEAFF. CDR3 nucleotides: TGTGCCAGCAGCTTAGTATGGGGCGGCACTGAAGCTTTCTTT.

The chain couples TRBV11-2 to TRBJ1-1, with D unresolved. This CDR3 has 15 amino acids. Germline V gene data show CDR1 as SGHAT and CDR2 as FQNNGV. Trimming stripped 0 bases from V and 0 bases from J, with 8 bases between. The CDR3 protein is CASSLEEIMNTEAFF. CDR3 coding DNA: TGTGCCAGCAGCTTAGAGGAGATCATGAACACTGAAGCTTTCTTT.

This clonotype was counted many times. The genes are TRBV5-6 and TRBJ1-3; D is uncertain. Germline values: CDR1 SGHDT, CDR2 YYEEEE. V was cut by 0 bases and J by 4 bases, with 11 bases left in between. The CDR3 runs to 15 residues. The CDR3 protein is CASSLEARRGNTIYF. Here the CDR3 DNA reads TGTGCCAGCAGCTTGGAGGCTAGAAGGGGAAACACCATATATTTT.

This clonotype came up a few times. The chain recombines TRBV30 with TRBJ2-4, with D tentatively TRBD1 (5 bases). V dropped 0 bases and J dropped 8 bases, with 11 bases sitting between them. The CDR3 totals 13 residues. From germline, CDR1 is GTSNPN and CDR2 SVGIG (reference sequence). Here the CDR3 DNA reads TGTGCCTGGAGTGTAAGGACACGGGACATTCAGTACTTC. This sequence encodes CAWSVRTRDIQYF.